The next 25 T cell receptor beta chains were all read from a single sample in a study of T cell responses to AZD1222 COVID-19 vaccine. Sequenced by immunoSEQ multiplex PCR; TCRdb stores in-frame clones only, minus some. The repertoire holds 100,000 to 130,000 clones, with 89% as singletons. Sequencing used peripheral blood, obtained on day 0 of MenACWY control vaccination. These receptors were obtained from an adult in good health.

The chain joins TRBV29-1 to TRBJ1-5; 7 bases are shared with TRBD1. CDR1 is SQVTM and CDR2 is ANQGSEA in the germline V gene. This CDR3 spans 14 amino acids. The V gene end was trimmed by 6 bases and the J gene end by 4 bases; junction bases not matched to a gene: 9. The CDR3 DNA is TGCAGCGTCGCAACCGGGACAGAAAATCAGCCCCAGCATTTT. Translated: CSVATGTENQPQHF. The full variable domain, in which reference TRBV29-1 and TRBJ1-5 provide the parts outside the CDR3, is SAVISQKPSRDICQRGTSLTIQCQVDSQVTMMFWYRQQPGQSLTLIATANQGSEATYESGFVIDKFPISRPNLTFSTLTVSNMSPEDSSIYLCSVATGTENQPQHFGDGTRLSIL.

This clone has just one count. This rearrangement joins TRBV6-6 to TRBJ1-6, with 7 bases lining up with TRBD1. V shed 6 bases, J shed 5 bases, and the junction held 4 bases outside the gene matches. Germline assignment: CDR1 MNHNY and CDR2 SVGAGI (reference sequence). The CDR3 loop spans 14 amino acids. CDR3 DNA sequence: TGTGCCAGCAGGTCCGGGACAGATAATTCACCCCTCCACTTT. Protein: CASRSGTDNSPLHF.

The chain links TRBV11-2 to TRBJ2-3; TRBD2 might be the D (6 bases). CDR3 length: 18 residues. CDR1 SGHAT and CDR2 FQNNGV come from the germline V gene. Trimming left V 1 base short and J 0 bases short, with 17 bases between. CDR3 DNA sequence: TGTGCCAGCAGCTTAGTGGGGATGGCGGGGACGAGCACAGATACGCAGTATTTT. Protein sequence: CASSLVGMAGTSTDTQYF. Supplemented by reference TRBV11-2 and TRBJ2-3, the full variable domain reads EAGVAQSPRYKIIEKRQSVAFWCNPISGHATLYWYQQILGQGPKLLIQFQNNGVVDDSQLPKDRFSAERLKGVDSTLKIQPAKLEDSAVYLCASSLVGMAGTSTDTQYFGPGTRLTVL.

This chain connects TRBV3-1 (or the pseudogene TRBV3-2) to TRBJ2-5, with D possibly TRBD1 on 6 matching bases. Germline CDR1 reads LGHDT; CDR2 reads YNNKEL (reference sequence). There are 12 residues in the CDR3. V shed 5 bases and J shed 5 bases, with 9 bases lying between them. The CDR3 protein is CASSATGETQYF. Written as DNA, the CDR3 is TGTGCCAGCAGCGCCACAGGGGAGACCCAGTACTTC.

The chain links TRBV4-1 to TRBJ2-7; D remains unclear. Trimming shortened V by 0 bases and J by 4 bases, and 4 bases separated the two germline ends. Germline CDR1 MGHRA, CDR2 YSYEKL. The CDR3 totals 12 residues. Here the CDR3 DNA reads TGCGCCAGCAGCCAAGATTCGTACGAGCAGTACTTC. Translated, it gives CASSQDSYEQYF.

The chain links TRBV13 to TRBJ2-7; the D is unclear. This CDR3 is built from 17 residues. The ends were cut back, 1 base at V and 2 bases at J, with 18 bases in the middle. CDR1 PRHDT and CDR2 FYEKMQ come from the germline V gene (reference sequence). The CDR3 sequence is CASSLARSGPTAYEQYF. Written as DNA, the CDR3 is TGTGCCAGCAGCTTAGCCCGCTCCGGACCTACGGCCTACGAGCAGTACTTC.

The chain combines TRBV13 with TRBJ1-4; 7 positions match TRBD1. CDR1 PRHDT and CDR2 FYEKMQ come from the germline V gene (reference sequence). After removal of 4 bases from V and 4 bases from J, the junction contained 6 bases not matched to a gene. This CDR3 has 15 amino acids. CDR3 sequence: CASSSTGDVNEKLFF. DNA for the CDR3: TGTGCCAGCAGCTCTACAGGGGACGTTAATGAAAAACTGTTTTTT.

This sequence joins TRBV9 and TRBJ2-5, with D possibly matching TRBD2 (5 bases). The CDR3 runs to 13 residues. V gave up 4 bases and J gave up 3 bases, with 10 bases separating them. CDR1 is SGDLS, CDR2 YYNGEE, per germline. The CDR3 spells CASSLFGEETQYF. CDR3 bases: TGTGCCAGCAGCTTATTCGGGGAAGAGACCCAGTACTTC.

The gene calls are TRBV20-1 and TRBJ2-3; no firm D call. Trimming left V 8 bases short and J 4 bases short, with 10 bases between. The CDR3 has 11 amino acids. Germline CDR1 is DFQATT and CDR2 is SNEGSKA (reference sequence). The CDR3 reads CSPPQPDTQYF. The CDR3 DNA is TGCAGTCCACCACAGCCAGATACGCAGTATTTT.

This chain uses TRBV5-4 with TRBJ2-2, with a weak D call TRBD2 (5 bases). Germline assignment: CDR1 SGHNT and CDR2 YYREEE (reference sequence). V was trimmed by 0 bases and J by 4 bases, leaving 16 bases between them. The CDR3 has 17 amino acids. CDR3 region: CASSLVGFGEGTGELFF. The CDR3 DNA is TGTGCCAGCAGCTTGGTGGGTTTCGGGGAAGGCACCGGGGAGCTGTTTTTT.

V usage is TRBV7-3 and J usage is TRBJ1-2; D gene ambiguous. Germline V gives CDR1 SGHTA, CDR2 FQGTGA. The CDR3 runs 13 residues. V gave up 0 bases and J gave up 4 bases, with 6 bases separating them. CDR3 amino acids: CASSLTPVYGYTF. In DNA, the CDR3 is TGTGCCAGCAGCTTAACGCCGGTCTATGGCTACACCTTC.

The V call is TRBV4-3, the J call TRBJ1-6; TRBD1 agrees at 7 bases. Trimming cost V 1 base and J 9 bases; bases outside gene matches: 12. CDR3 length equals 17 residues. Germline V CDR1 and CDR2: LGHNA, YSLEER. CDR3 loop: CASSQGSARQGGSPLHF. In DNA form, the CDR3 reads TGCGCCAGCAGCCAAGGCTCTGCTAGACAGGGCGGTTCACCCCTCCACTTT.

The chain links TRBV4-1 to TRBJ2-6; 7 nucleotides agree with TRBD1. Germline V lookup: CDR1 MGHRA, CDR2 YSYEKL. The length of the CDR3 is 18 residues. The J segment lost 0 bases and the V segment lost 4 bases, leaving 9 bases of the junction unmatched. CDR3 loop: CASSLATGPSSGANVLTF. Written as DNA, the CDR3 is TGCGCCAGCAGCCTGGCGACAGGGCCCAGCTCTGGGGCCAACGTCCTGACTTTC.

This clone came up once. This sequence joins TRBV6-5 and TRBJ1-2; 8 bases agree with TRBD1. V was pared by 7 bases and J by 4 bases, with 8 bases of the junction left unmatched. This CDR3 is 14 amino acids long. Per germline, CDR1 MNHEY and CDR2 SVGAGI. The CDR3 sequence is CASTLIQGGYGYTF. CDR3 sequence (DNA): TGTGCCAGCACCCTGATACAGGGGGGCTATGGCTACACCTTC.

This sequence joins TRBV5-1 and TRBJ2-2; the D gene is possibly TRBD2 (5 bases). This CDR3 spans 14 amino acids. The V end was cut by 3 bases, the J end by 3 bases, with 9 bases between. Germline CDR1 SGHRS, CDR2 YFSETQ. The CDR3 nucleotides read TGCGCCAGCAGCTGGGGAGAATACACCGGGGAGCTGTTTTTT. It translates to CASSWGEYTGELFF. Using reference TRBV5-1 and TRBJ2-2 for the parts outside the CDR3, the full variable domain is KAGVTQTPRYLIKTRGQQVTLSCSPISGHRSVSWYQQTPGQGLQFLFEYFSETQRNKGNFPGRFSGRQFSNSRSEMNVSTLELGDSALYLCASSWGEYTGELFFGEGSRLTVL.

This clone was detected only once. J is TRBJ1-3 and V is TRBV9; D gene unclear. The ends were cut back, 0 bases at V and 3 bases at J, with 10 bases in the middle. Germline CDR1 reads SGDLS; CDR2 reads YYNGEE. This CDR3 has 15 amino acids. Here the CDR3 DNA reads TGTGCCAGCAGCGTAGATCTCTCGGGTGGAAACACCATATATTTT. Its translation: CASSVDLSGGNTIYF.

CDR3 sequence (DNA): TGTGCCAGCAGCCCCCGGGGCTCATCCTACGAGCAGTACTTC. It codes for CASSPRGSSYEQYF. The rearrangement joins TRBV9 to TRBJ2-7, with D perhaps being TRBD1 or TRBD2 (5 bases each). The CDR3 consists of 14 residues. V lost 4 bases, J lost 1 base, and 12 bases lay in between. Germline V gene lookup returns CDR1 SGDLS and CDR2 YYNGEE. Drawing the rest from reference TRBV9 and TRBJ2-7, the complete variable domain is DSGVTQTPKHLITATGQRVTLRCSPRSGDLSVYWYQQSLDQGLQFLIQYYNGEERAKGNILERFSAQQFPDLHSELNLSSLELGDSALYFCASSPRGSSYEQYFGPGTRLTVT.

The chain links TRBV6-6 to TRBJ1-1; D gene unclear. V dropped 5 bases and J dropped 7 bases, with 11 bases sitting between them. Germline-derived CDR1 and CDR2 are MNHNY and SVGAGI (reference sequence). The CDR3 runs 12 residues. The CDR3 nucleotides are TGTGCCAGCAGTCACGGCGACCGTGAAGCTTTCTTT. This sequence encodes CASSHGDREAFF.

V usage is TRBV19 and J usage is TRBJ1-2; 9 bases map to TRBD1. The CDR3 totals 16 residues. The junction had 13 bases not matched to a gene; V was cut back by 4 bases and J by 7 bases. The germline CDR1 and CDR2 sequences are LNHDA and SQIVND (reference sequence). CDR3 protein: CASSNPGQGFSSGYTF. CDR3 nucleotide sequence: TGTGCCAGTAGTAACCCCGGACAGGGGTTTTCTAGTGGCTACACCTTC.

V and J are TRBV4-1 and TRBJ1-1; D is uncertain. V gave up 0 bases and J gave up 5 bases, with 7 bases separating them. The germline V gene has CDR1 MGHRA and CDR2 YSYEKL. The CDR3 is 13 amino acids. The CDR3 nucleotides are TGCGCCAGCAGCCAAGAACTCCTAACTGAAGCTTTCTTT. Translated, it gives CASSQELLTEAFF.

J is TRBJ1-3 and V is TRBV9; D is possibly TRBD1 (5 bases). Trimming left V 0 bases short and J 4 bases short, with 8 bases between. The CDR3 runs 14 residues. The germline CDR1 and CDR2 sequences are SGDLS and YYNGEE. DNA of the CDR3: TGTGCCAGCAGCGTAGGGGGGGTCGGAAACACCATATATTTT. It translates to CASSVGGVGNTIYF. Full variable domain (rest looked up from reference TRBV9 and TRBJ1-3): DSGVTQTPKHLITATGQRVTLRCSPRSGDLSVYWYQQSLDQGLQFLIQYYNGEERAKGNILERFSAQQFPDLHSELNLSSLELGDSALYFCASSVGGVGNTIYFGEGSWLTVV.

This chain links TRBV6-6 with TRBJ2-7, with 10 nucleotides matching TRBD1. The CDR3 covers 14 residues. Germline V CDR1 and CDR2: MNHNY, SVGAGI (reference sequence). J was trimmed by 4 bases and V by 6 bases; bases with no gene match: 6. CDR3 coding DNA: TGTGCCAGCAGGGCACCGGGACAGGGGTACGAGCAGTACTTC. Encoded protein: CASRAPGQGYEQYF.

The rearrangement joins TRBV6-1 to TRBJ1-2; D might be TRBD1 (6 bases). The CDR3 runs 14 residues. Germline CDR1 reads MNHNS; CDR2 reads SASEGT. Deletions cut 0 bases from V and 3 bases from J, with 8 bases between. CDR3 in DNA: TGTGCCAGCAGTGAAGCATACAGGGACTATGGCTACACCTTC. Its protein is CASSEAYRDYGYTF.

The chain joins TRBV6-6 to TRBJ1-6; D perhaps matches TRBD1 (5 bases). CDR1 MNHNY and CDR2 SVGAGI come from the germline V gene (reference sequence). The CDR3 spans 16 residues. V lost 6 bases to trimming and J lost 8 bases, with 20 bases between them. CDR3 residues: CASSRARGDMDSPLHF. CDR3 coding DNA: TGTGCCAGCAGCAGGGCCCGGGGAGATATGGATTCACCCCTCCACTTT.

CDR3 DNA: TGCGCCAGCAGCCCCGTGGGTAGCGGGGGGGAAGCGTACAATGAGCAGTTCTTC. Its translation is CASSPVGSGGEAYNEQFF. V usage is TRBV5-1 and J usage is TRBJ2-1, with TRBD2 identical over 11 bases. The CDR3 runs 18 residues. Germline CDR1 is SGHRS and CDR2 is YFSETQ. The V and J ends lost 4 bases and 4 bases, in that order; junction bases with no gene match: 13.